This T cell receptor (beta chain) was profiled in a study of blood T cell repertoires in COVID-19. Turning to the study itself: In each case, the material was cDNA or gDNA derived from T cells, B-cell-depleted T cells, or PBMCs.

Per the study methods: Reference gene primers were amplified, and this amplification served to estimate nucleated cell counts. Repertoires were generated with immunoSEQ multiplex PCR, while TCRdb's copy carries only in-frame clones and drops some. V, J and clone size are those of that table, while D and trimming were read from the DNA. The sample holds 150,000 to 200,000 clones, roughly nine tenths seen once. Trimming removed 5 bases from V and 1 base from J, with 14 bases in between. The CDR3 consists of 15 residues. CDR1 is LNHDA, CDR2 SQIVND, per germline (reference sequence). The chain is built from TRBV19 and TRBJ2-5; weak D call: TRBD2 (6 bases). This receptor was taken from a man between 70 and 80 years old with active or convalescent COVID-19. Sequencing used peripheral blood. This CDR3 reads CASSGLAKAQETQYF. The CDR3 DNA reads TGTGCCAGTAGTGGTCTAGCGAAGGCCCAAGAGACCCAGTACTTC.